These 23 T cell receptor beta chains came from one sample sequenced in a study of blood T cell repertoires in COVID-19. Sequencing used immunoSEQ multiplex PCR; TCRdb keeps in-frame clones, though not all of them. The data show under 300,000 clones, roughly 88% seen once. The sample comprised PBMCs or T cells enriched from blood (not recorded which). The receptors shown here come from a woman between 40 and 55 years old who had been exposed to COVID-19.

The chain carries TRBV7-2 and TRBJ1-4; D possibly corresponds to TRBD1 (6 bases). V lost 5 bases and J 8 bases, leaving 15 bases between the germline ends. The CDR3 runs 14 residues. Per the germline V gene, CDR1 is SGHTA and CDR2 is FQGNSA. The CDR3 here is CASSPHRDGEKLFF. For the CDR3, the DNA is TGTGCCAGCAGCCCCCACAGGGATGGGGAAAAACTGTTTTTT.

The rearrangement uses TRBV28 and TRBJ1-2; no clear D gene. This CDR3 is 14 amino acids long. Germline CDR1 is MDHEN and CDR2 is SYDVKM. Trimming left V 3 bases short and J 6 bases short, with 14 bases between. DNA of the CDR3: TGTGCCAGCAGTTTCCGTGTAACTTTCGATGGCTACACCTTC. Translation gives CASSFRVTFDGYTF.

The chain recombines TRBV2 with TRBJ2-5, with D possibly TRBD2 on 7 matching bases. Trimming shortened V by 4 bases and J by 1 base, and 10 bases separated the two germline ends. The CDR3 has 14 amino acids. CDR1 SNHLY and CDR2 FYNNEI come from the germline V gene. CDR3 DNA: TGTGCCAGCAGTGTTGGGGGGGCCCAAGAGACCCAGTACTTC. It is translated as CASSVGGAQETQYF.

The genes are TRBV28 and TRBJ1-2; D is undetermined. CDR1 MDHEN and CDR2 SYDVKM come from the germline V gene. Trimming removed 5 bases from V and 1 base from J, with 17 bases in between. The CDR3 is 16 residues long. The DNA of the CDR3 is TGTGCCAGCAGTCCCCAAGGAGACGAGCTTAACTATGGCTACACCTTC. This gives the protein CASSPQGDELNYGYTF.

The rearrangement uses TRBV25-1 and TRBJ1-4; no clear D gene. The CDR3 consists of 17 residues. Trimming stripped 2 bases from V and 1 base from J, with 14 bases between. Looked up from germline, CDR1 is MGHDK and CDR2 is SYGVNS. The CDR3 region is CASSEPRTRETNEKLFF. CDR3 nucleotide sequence: TGTGCCAGCAGTGAACCGAGGACTAGGGAAACTAATGAAAAACTGTTTTTT.

This clone has more than one count but fewer than ten. The V call is TRBV3-1 (or the pseudogene TRBV3-2), the J call TRBJ1-2, with D perhaps matching TRBD1 (5 bases). This CDR3 is built from 14 residues. CDR1 is LGHDT and CDR2 is YNNKEL in the germline V gene (reference sequence). V was shortened by 1 base and J by 2 bases, with 8 bases between the two germline ends. The CDR3: CASSQGGANYGYTF. The CDR3 DNA is TGTGCCAGCAGCCAAGGTGGGGCCAACTATGGCTACACCTTC.

The chain carries TRBV28 and TRBJ2-3; 9 bases line up with TRBD1. Germline-derived CDR1 and CDR2 are MDHEN and SYDVKM. The CDR3 contains 15 residues. Trimming took 6 bases from V and 1 from J; bases not matched to a gene: 5. The CDR3 bases are TGTGCCAGCAGCCAGCGGACAGGGGGCACAGATACGCAGTATTTT. Translated, it gives CASSQRTGGTDTQYF.

The V call is TRBV19, the J call TRBJ2-2; D is unresolved. V lost 7 bases and J lost 3, with 12 bases in between. Germline V gene lookup returns CDR1 LNHDA and CDR2 SQIVND (reference sequence). The CDR3 extends over 14 amino acids. The CDR3 protein is CASTPGGDTGELFF. DNA of the CDR3: TGTGCCAGTACCCCGGGTGGCGACACCGGGGAGCTGTTTTTT.

The J gene is TRBJ1-6, the V gene TRBV14, with 7 bases lining up with TRBD1. This CDR3 region has 16 residues. The junction had 6 bases not matched to a gene; V was cut back by 0 bases and J by 7 bases. Germline CDR1 reads SGHDN; CDR2 reads FVKESK. CDR3 residues: CASSQDRGDRNSPLHF. In DNA form, the CDR3 reads TGTGCCAGCAGCCAAGATAGGGGGGACAGAAATTCACCCCTCCACTTT.

The chain uses TRBV6-4 and TRBJ2-7, with TRBD1 matching over 9 bases. This CDR3 has 17 residues. Germline CDR1 and CDR2: MRHNA and SNTAGT. V gave up 2 bases and J gave up 0 bases; unmatched junction bases: 8. This chain's CDR3 is CASSDTRTGEISYEQYF. As DNA, the CDR3 is TGTGCCAGCAGTGACACGCGGACAGGGGAAATCTCCTACGAGCAGTACTTC.

This clone was picked up a small number of times. The gene calls are TRBV4-2 and TRBJ2-2; 10 bases fit TRBD2. This CDR3 contains 16 residues. CDR1 and CDR2 from the germline V gene are LGHNA and YNFKEQ. Trimming at V came to 4 bases and at J to 3 bases, leaving 5 bases not matched to a gene. The CDR3 protein is CASSRSLAGYTGELFF. The CDR3 DNA follows: TGTGCCAGCAGCCGTTCACTAGCGGGATACACCGGGGAGCTGTTTTTT.

V usage is TRBV19 and J usage is TRBJ2-3; 7 bases are a match to TRBD2. The CDR3 runs to 14 residues. Germline values: CDR1 LNHDA, CDR2 SQIVND (reference sequence). Losses at the gene ends were 7 bases for V and 3 bases for J; bases not matched to a gene: 7. The CDR3 bases are TGTGCCAGTACCACTGGGGAGGGAACAGATACGCAGTATTTT. It translates to CASTTGEGTDTQYF.

The V and J genes are TRBV15 and TRBJ1-4, with D possibly matching TRBD1 (6 bases). V lost 5 bases to trimming and J lost 7 bases, with 17 bases between them. CDR1 is LNHNV and CDR2 is YYDKDF in the germline V gene (reference sequence). The CDR3 extends over 15 amino acids. In DNA form, the CDR3 reads TGTGCCACCAGCTTAGCAGGGGCCTCTAGTGAAAAACTGTTTTTT. Translated: CATSLAGASSEKLFF.

The V and J genes are TRBV2 and TRBJ1-1; D gene ambiguous. There are 14 residues in the CDR3. The germline gives CDR1 SNHLY, CDR2 FYNNEI. The V gene lost 6 bases and the J gene lost 0 bases, with 11 bases spanning the gap. The CDR3 DNA reads TGTGCCAGCAGGTGGGGAGTCATGAACACTGAAGCTTTCTTT. Protein product: CASRWGVMNTEAFF.

The chain combines TRBV7-2 with TRBJ2-1; D is unresolved. The germline V gene encodes CDR1 SGHTA and CDR2 FQGNSA. The CDR3 spans 14 residues. Trimming left V 1 base short and J 6 bases short, with 10 bases between. Written as DNA, the CDR3 is TGTGCCAGCAGCTTAGGGCCATTCTCCAATGAGCAGTTCTTC. The encoded protein is CASSLGPFSNEQFF.

The chain employs TRBV1 and TRBJ2-1; the DNA was not compared with TRBD2, the D call given in the table. TRBV1 is termed a pseudogene. CDR3 length: 18 residues. The CDR3 nucleotides read TGCACCAGCAGCGTCCAATTCCTCGAGACTAGTAACGGCACTGAGCAGTTCTTC. Translated, it gives CTSSVQFLETSNGTEQFF.

The V gene is TRBV7-6, the J gene TRBJ2-3, with 8 bases fitting TRBD1. V trimming: 0 bases; J trimming: 2 bases; junction bases outside the gene matches: 10. Germline V lookup: CDR1 SGHVS, CDR2 FNYEAQ. This CDR3 has 18 residues. CDR3: CASSLARPTGVNTDTQYF. The CDR3, as DNA: TGTGCCAGCAGCTTAGCGCGTCCGACAGGGGTGAACACAGATACGCAGTATTTT.

The V and J genes are TRBV5-5 and TRBJ2-7, with a tentative D call TRBD2 (6 bases). Germline assignment: CDR1 SGHKS and CDR2 YYEKEE (reference sequence). The CDR3 runs 13 residues. Between the trimmed V and J ends, which lost 4 bases and 3 bases, there was a span of 11 bases. The CDR3 sequence: CASSASGDYEQYV. CDR3 in DNA: TGTGCCAGCAGCGCCTCGGGGGACTACGAGCAGTACGTC.

The V call is TRBV5-4, the J call TRBJ2-5; 7 bases are a match to TRBD1. The CDR3 spans 14 residues. CDR1 SGHNT and CDR2 YYREEE come from the germline V gene (reference sequence). V trimming: 6 bases; J trimming: 0 bases; junction bases outside the gene matches: 5. In nucleotides, the CDR3 is TGTGCCAGCACCAAACAGGGGAACCAAGAGACCCAGTACTTC. Encoded protein: CASTKQGNQETQYF.

The chain combines TRBV6-5 with TRBJ1-4; TRBD1 is a possible D gene (6 bases). Trimming cost V 2 bases and J 5 bases, with 12 bases left between them. CDR1 and CDR2 from the germline V gene are MNHEY and SVGAGI. The CDR3 runs 15 residues. CDR3 sequence (DNA): TGTGCCAGCAGTTACGACAGGTCGATAAATGAAAAACTGTTTTTT. As protein: CASSYDRSINEKLFF.

This clone was observed once. V gene TRBV9 combines with J gene TRBJ2-3; D perhaps matches TRBD2 (5 bases). The V end lost 0 bases, the J end lost 6 bases, and 8 bases lay between the germline ends. The CDR3 is 13 residues long. Looked up from germline, CDR1 is SGDLS and CDR2 is YYNGEE. The CDR3 DNA is TGTGCCAGCAGCGTAGTTAGCGAGGATACGCAGTATTTT. Its protein is CASSVVSEDTQYF.

The chain has TRBV2 and TRBJ1-3; D uncertain. CDR3 size: 13 residues. The V and J ends lost 2 bases and 0 bases respectively, with 2 bases between them. CDR1 SNHLY and CDR2 FYNNEI come from the germline V gene. CDR3 bases: TGTGCCAGCAGTGAACACTCTGGAAACACCATATATTTT. Protein: CASSEHSGNTIYF.

The J gene is TRBJ1-3, the V gene TRBV7-3; TRBD1 matches 7 bases. This CDR3 is built from 15 residues. The V gene's germline CDR1 is SGHTA and CDR2 FQGTGA. V trimming: 4 bases; J trimming: 1 base; junction bases outside the gene matches: 4. For the CDR3, the DNA is TGTGCCAGCAGCTCTACAGGGGATTCTGGAAACACCATATATTTT. Its translation is CASSSTGDSGNTIYF.